The T cell receptor beta chain under discussion was sequenced for a study of metastatic and nonmetastatic thyroid tumors. Regarding the study as a whole: A significant increase in TCR beta diversity was reportedly seen in malignant thyroid tumors relative to benign nodules, in blood and tumor.

With MiXCR, TCRdb reprocessed the PCR reads. The sample contains about 28,000 clones, roughly 4% of which appear only once. No treatment of any kind had been given to any patient before thyroid surgery. This clone has a count of ten or more. Its specificity is not known. The germline gives CDR1 KGHSH, CDR2 LQKENI. V gave up 3 bases and J gave up 5 bases; unmatched junction bases: 10. This CDR3 contains 16 residues. The receptor's source is a male donor with papillary thyroid cancer or a benign thyroid nodule (not recorded which). Some clones in this sample may be carry-over from other donors' samples. V and J are TRBV18 and TRBJ2-7; 10 bases match TRBD2. Sequences were obtained from blood. CDR3 sequence (DNA): TGTGCCAGCTCACCGAGTAGCGGGAGGCAGTCCCACGAGCAGTACTTC. Its protein is CASSPSSGRQSHEQYF.